This T cell receptor (beta chain) was documented in a study of cytomegalovirus exposure and HLA in healthy donors. Note on this clone: What it binds is not known.

General study results and limits: The Asian-associated ancestry cluster reportedly had fewer N-insertions than the approximately 630-donor mean in a later analysis. TRBV6-2, TRBV6-3 and other indistinguishable V segments were excluded. The authors later linked a missense DCLRE1C variant to TCR beta V- and J-gene trimming. Other equally common chains were less clonally expanded than HLA-associated TCR beta chains, a later analysis showed.

There are 13 residues in the CDR3. Germline CDR1 SEHNR, CDR2 FQNEAQ (reference sequence). V was cut by 5 bases and J by 7 bases, with 14 bases left in between. 13 Jbeta primers and 60 Vbeta primers were used for the PCR. TCRdb's copy holds only in-frame clones and misses some; the assay was immunoSEQ multiplex PCR. The sample records under 150,000 clones, 82% being singletons. The chain carries TRBV7-9 and TRBJ1-1; D not resolved. The sequence derives from a male donor in good health and CMV-seronegative. Material for sequencing was PBMCs. CDR3 nucleotide sequence: TGTGCCAGCAGCGCCGCCCCACGGGATGAAGCTTTCTTT. It translates to CASSAAPRDEAFF. The entire variable domain, with the rest obtained from reference TRBV7-9 and TRBJ1-1, is as follows: DTGVSQNPRHKITKRGQNVTFRCDPISEHNRLYWYRQTLGQGPEFLTYFQNEAQLEKSRLLSDRFSAERPKGSFSTLEIQRTEQGDSAMYLCASSAAPRDEAFFGQGTRLTVV.